The T cell receptor (beta chain) described here comes from a study of T-cell memory formation after mild COVID-19. Details on this clonotype: The junction shows a germline mismatch at one end, possibly a read error.

MiXCR was run by TCRdb on the 5' RACE reads, yielding one entry per CDR3 protein. The sample shows around 450,000 distinct CDR3 sequences, roughly a quarter of them seen only once. This CDR3 has 15 residues. Germline CDR1 and CDR2: SGDLS and YYNGEE. V gene TRBV9 combines with J gene TRBJ2-2, with D possibly TRBD2 on 7 matching bases. This sequence originates from an adult woman who had mild COVID-19 (a few samples of this study predate the infection). Cell type and time point are not known. The sample consisted of PBMCs or a T cell subset sorted from them (not recorded which). CDR3 region: CASSSRGAHTGEMFF. For the CDR3, the DNA is TGTGCCAGCAGCTCCCGGGGGGCACACACCGGGGAGATGTTTTTT. Full variable domain (remainder filled in from reference TRBV9 and TRBJ2-2): DSGVTQTPKHLITATGQRVTLRCSPRSGDLSVYWYQQSLDQGLQFLIQYYNGEERAKGNILERFSAQQFPDLHSELNLSSLELGDSALYFCASSSRGAHTGEMFFGEGSRLTVL.